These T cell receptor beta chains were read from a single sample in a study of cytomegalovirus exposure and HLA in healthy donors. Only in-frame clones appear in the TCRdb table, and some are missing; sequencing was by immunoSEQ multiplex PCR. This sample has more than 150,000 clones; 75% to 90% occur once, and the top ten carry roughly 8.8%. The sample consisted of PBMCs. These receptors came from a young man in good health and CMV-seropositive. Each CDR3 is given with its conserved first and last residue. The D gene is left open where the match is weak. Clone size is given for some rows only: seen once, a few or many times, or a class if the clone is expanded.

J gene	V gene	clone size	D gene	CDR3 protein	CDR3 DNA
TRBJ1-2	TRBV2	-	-	CASTGSPYGYTF	TGTGCCAGCACGGGGAGCCCCTATGGCTACACCTTC
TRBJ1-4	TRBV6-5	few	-	CASSPRGYEKLFF	TGTGCCAGCAGCCCAAGGGGTTATGAAAAACTGTTTTTT
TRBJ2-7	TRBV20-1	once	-	CSASEVEQYF	TGCAGTGCTAGTGAGGTCGAGCAGTACTTC
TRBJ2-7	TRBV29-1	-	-	CSVEDTTGGSYEQYF	TGCAGCGTTGAAGACACGACAGGCGGCAGCTACGAGCAGTACTTC
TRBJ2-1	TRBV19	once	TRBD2	CASSIQPTSGVNEQFF	TGTGCCAGTAGTATTCAACCTACTAGCGGGGTCAATGAGCAGTTCTTC
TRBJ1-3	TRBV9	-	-	CASRGGGNTIYF	TGTGCCAGCAGAGGCGGGGGAAACACCATATATTTT
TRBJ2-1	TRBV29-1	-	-	CSVETTSQFF	TGCAGCGTTGAGACTACCAGCCAGTTCTTC
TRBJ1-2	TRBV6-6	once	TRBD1	CASRKGGADGYTF	TGTGCCAGCAGGAAAGGGGGCGCGGATGGCTACACCTTC
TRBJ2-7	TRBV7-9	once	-	CASRHAQGYEQYF	TGTGCCAGCCGACATGCCCAGGGCTACGAGCAGTACTTC
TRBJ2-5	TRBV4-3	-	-	CASSQDGGSWETQYF	TGCGCCAGCAGCCAAGATGGGGGGTCCTGGGAGACCCAGTACTTC
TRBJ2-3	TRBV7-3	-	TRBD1	CASSFLTGRTDTQYF	TGTGCCAGCAGCTTCCTGACAGGGCGGACAGATACGCAGTATTTT
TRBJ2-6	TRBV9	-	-	CASSERVSGANVLTF	TGTGCCAGCAGCGAGAGGGTCTCTGGGGCCAACGTCCTGACTTTC
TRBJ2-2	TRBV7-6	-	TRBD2	CASSYPQGLADTGELFF	TGTGCCAGCAGCTACCCACAGGGACTAGCAGACACCGGGGAGCTGTTTTTT
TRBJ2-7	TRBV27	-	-	CASSQGGKQYF	TGTGCCAGCAGTCAAGGGGGAAAGCAGTACTTC
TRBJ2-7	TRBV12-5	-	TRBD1	CASGLVPGQGAGEQYF	TGTGCTAGTGGTTTGGTACCGGGACAGGGGGCGGGCGAGCAGTACTTC
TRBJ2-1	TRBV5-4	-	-	CASSVSQVSYNEQFF	TGTGCCAGCAGCGTCAGCCAGGTCTCCTACAATGAGCAGTTCTTC
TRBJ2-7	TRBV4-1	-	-	CASSQSPSTGTYEQYF	TGCGCCAGCAGCCAATCTCCCTCGACGGGAACCTACGAGCAGTACTTC